Listed below are T cell receptor beta chains from one sample, sequenced in a study of control samples from healthy donors and cancer patients. Using immunoSEQ multiplex PCR, the repertoire was profiled, and TCRdb retains in-frame clones only, with some absent. The table includes under 450,000 clones, 75% to 95% detected once. Sequenced input: PBMCs. These receptor sequences come from a middle-aged man with head and neck cancer. Both conserved end residues are part of each CDR3. Each record gives: CDR3 protein, CDR3 DNA, clone size, J gene, D gene, V gene. The D gene is left open where the match is weak. A row's size may be missing; if present it is once, few, many or a size class.

cdr3_aa: CASTLRVGLNEKLFF
cdr3_nt: TGTGCCAGCACCCTCCGGGTCGGACTTAATGAAAAACTGTTTTTT
clone_size: -
j_call: TRBJ1-4
d_call: -
v_call: TRBV6-5

cdr3_aa: CASSHNQQYEQYF
cdr3_nt: TGCGCCAGCAGCCATAACCAGCAGTACGAGCAGTACTTC
clone_size: -
j_call: TRBJ2-7
d_call: -
v_call: TRBV4-1

cdr3_aa: CACTRGLPTTNTIYF
cdr3_nt: TGTGCCTGTACTAGGGGCCTTCCGACGACGAACACCATATATTTT
clone_size: once
j_call: TRBJ1-3
d_call: -
v_call: TRBV30

cdr3_aa: CASSLEGGSGEQYF
cdr3_nt: TGTGCCAGCAGCTTAGAAGGCGGGAGTGGGGAGCAGTACTTC
clone_size: -
j_call: TRBJ2-7
d_call: TRBD2
v_call: TRBV11-3

cdr3_aa: CASIERLAGAHEQYF
cdr3_nt: TGTGCCAGCATCGAGAGGCTAGCGGGAGCCCACGAGCAGTACTTC
clone_size: -
j_call: TRBJ2-7
d_call: TRBD2
v_call: TRBV6-5

cdr3_aa: CASSFFSGGTTDTQYF
cdr3_nt: TGTGCCAGCAGTTTCTTTAGCGGGGGGACCACAGATACGCAGTATTTT
clone_size: -
j_call: TRBJ2-3
d_call: TRBD2
v_call: TRBV27

cdr3_aa: CASSWVFMGTNTEAFF
cdr3_nt: TGCGCCAGCAGCTGGGTTTTTATGGGCACGAACACTGAAGCTTTCTTT
clone_size: -
j_call: TRBJ1-1
d_call: -
v_call: TRBV5-1

cdr3_aa: CASSFPLASDHYEQYF
cdr3_nt: TGTGCCAGCAGTTTTCCCCTCGCTAGCGACCACTACGAGCAGTACTTC
clone_size: -
j_call: TRBJ2-7
d_call: -
v_call: TRBV28

cdr3_aa: CASSFGGASTDTQYF
cdr3_nt: TGCGCCAGCAGCTTCGGGGGAGCTAGCACAGATACGCAGTATTTT
clone_size: -
j_call: TRBJ2-3
d_call: -
v_call: TRBV5-1

cdr3_aa: CASGPPRTYYNEQFF
cdr3_nt: TGTGCTAGTGGTCCCCCCCGGACTTATTACAATGAGCAGTTCTTC
clone_size: few
j_call: TRBJ2-1
d_call: -
v_call: TRBV12-5

cdr3_aa: CASTIGGAGYGYTF
cdr3_nt: TGTGCCAGCACTATAGGGGGCGCGGGCTATGGCTACACCTTC
clone_size: -
j_call: TRBJ1-2
d_call: TRBD1
v_call: TRBV3-1/TRBV3-2

cdr3_aa: CASRRDLYGYTF
cdr3_nt: TGTGCCAGCAGGAGGGACCTCTATGGCTACACCTTC
clone_size: -
j_call: TRBJ1-2
d_call: -
v_call: TRBV7-2

cdr3_aa: CASSPRASGGNGDEQFF
cdr3_nt: TGTGCCAGCAGCCCGCGAGCTAGCGGGGGGAACGGCGATGAGCAGTTCTTC
clone_size: -
j_call: TRBJ2-1
d_call: TRBD2
v_call: TRBV13

cdr3_aa: CASSPLRQAGELFF
cdr3_nt: TGTGCCAGCAGTCCCCTTAGGCAGGCCGGGGAGCTGTTTTTT
clone_size: -
j_call: TRBJ2-2
d_call: -
v_call: TRBV27

cdr3_aa: CASSPIGQPGQPQHF
cdr3_nt: TGTGCCAGCAGCCCGATAGGGCAGCCTGGTCAGCCCCAGCATTTT
clone_size: few
j_call: TRBJ1-5
d_call: -
v_call: TRBV9

cdr3_aa: CASSVVVDTDTQYF
cdr3_nt: TGTGCCAGCAGCGTAGTAGTAGACACAGATACGCAGTATTTT
clone_size: once
j_call: TRBJ2-3
d_call: -
v_call: TRBV9

cdr3_aa: CASGPSGRVDTQYF
cdr3_nt: TGTGCTAGTGGCCCTAGCGGGAGAGTGGATACGCAGTATTTT
clone_size: -
j_call: TRBJ2-3
d_call: TRBD2
v_call: TRBV12-5

cdr3_aa: CASSYSTEQFF
cdr3_nt: TGTGCCAGCAGTTACTCGACAGAGCAGTTCTTC
clone_size: -
j_call: TRBJ2-1
d_call: -
v_call: TRBV6-5

cdr3_aa: CSVRQGNYEQYF
cdr3_nt: TGCAGCGTCCGCCAGGGGAATTACGAGCAGTACTTC
clone_size: -
j_call: TRBJ2-7
d_call: -
v_call: TRBV29-1

cdr3_aa: CASRGWRQDSPLHF
cdr3_nt: TGTGCCAGCAGAGGGTGGCGGCAAGATTCACCCCTCCACTTT
clone_size: -
j_call: TRBJ1-6
d_call: -
v_call: TRBV28

cdr3_aa: CASSSGRGAEAFF
cdr3_nt: TGTGCCAGCAGCTCCGGGAGGGGCGCTGAAGCTTTCTTT
clone_size: -
j_call: TRBJ1-1
d_call: -
v_call: TRBV7-3

cdr3_aa: CASRGTVYGYTF
cdr3_nt: TGTGCCAGTAGGGGGACGGTATATGGCTACACCTTC
clone_size: -
j_call: TRBJ1-2
d_call: -
v_call: TRBV19

cdr3_aa: CASSHSRQVRNTGELFF
cdr3_nt: TGTGCCAGCAGCCATAGCAGACAGGTCCGGAACACCGGGGAGCTGTTTTTT
clone_size: -
j_call: TRBJ2-2
d_call: -
v_call: TRBV3-1/TRBV3-2

cdr3_aa: CATSDTGTGQETQYF
cdr3_nt: TGTGCCACCAGTGATACCGGGACAGGCCAAGAGACCCAGTACTTC
clone_size: -
j_call: TRBJ2-5
d_call: TRBD1
v_call: TRBV24-1

cdr3_aa: CASTPGSSYEQYF
cdr3_nt: TGTGCCAGCACCCCTGGCAGCTCCTACGAGCAGTACTTC
clone_size: -
j_call: TRBJ2-7
d_call: -
v_call: TRBV12-3/TRBV12-4

cdr3_aa: CASSITSSEQFF
cdr3_nt: TGTGCCAGCAGCATTACTAGTTCTGAGCAGTTCTTC
clone_size: -
j_call: TRBJ2-1
d_call: -
v_call: TRBV9

cdr3_aa: CSVAPGGPNEQFF
cdr3_nt: TGCAGCGTTGCCCCGGGAGGGCCCAATGAGCAGTTCTTC
clone_size: -
j_call: TRBJ2-1
d_call: TRBD2
v_call: TRBV29-1

cdr3_aa: CASSYSEGPQETQYF
cdr3_nt: TGTGCCAGCAGTTACTCGGAGGGACCACAAGAGACCCAGTACTTC
clone_size: -
j_call: TRBJ2-5
d_call: -
v_call: TRBV6-5

cdr3_aa: CASSLERGSYNEQFF
cdr3_nt: TGTGCCAGCAGCTTAGAACGGGGGTCCTACAATGAGCAGTTCTTC
clone_size: -
j_call: TRBJ2-1
d_call: -
v_call: TRBV7-2

cdr3_aa: CASASRDGGTEAFF
cdr3_nt: TGTGCCAGCGCGTCCCGGGACGGAGGCACTGAAGCTTTCTTT
clone_size: -
j_call: TRBJ1-1
d_call: -
v_call: TRBV18

cdr3_aa: CASIRSGRGNEQFF
cdr3_nt: TGTGCCAGCATTCGAAGCGGGAGAGGCAATGAGCAGTTCTTC
clone_size: -
j_call: TRBJ2-1
d_call: TRBD2
v_call: TRBV6-5

cdr3_aa: CASSFPILAGGPHEQFF
cdr3_nt: TGTGCCAGCAGTTTCCCCATACTAGCGGGGGGGCCCCATGAGCAGTTCTTC
clone_size: -
j_call: TRBJ2-1
d_call: TRBD2
v_call: TRBV28

cdr3_aa: CASSVSQVSTEAFF
cdr3_nt: TGTGCCAGCAGCGTCTCACAGGTTAGCACTGAAGCTTTCTTT
clone_size: -
j_call: TRBJ1-1
d_call: -
v_call: TRBV7-9

cdr3_aa: CASSYSDGKLFF
cdr3_nt: TGTGCCAGCAGTTACTCGGACGGGAAACTGTTTTTT
clone_size: -
j_call: TRBJ1-4
d_call: -
v_call: TRBV6-5

cdr3_aa: CAISESIRYGYTF
cdr3_nt: TGTGCCATCAGTGAGTCGATTAGGTATGGCTACACCTTC
clone_size: -
j_call: TRBJ1-2
d_call: -
v_call: TRBV10-3

cdr3_aa: CASRPTGTETGYTF
cdr3_nt: TGTGCCAGCAGGCCGACCGGGACAGAGACAGGCTACACCTTC
clone_size: -
j_call: TRBJ1-2
d_call: TRBD1
v_call: TRBV2

cdr3_aa: CASSPPPGGNTEAFF
cdr3_nt: TGTGCCAGCAGCCCCCCCCCGGGGGGGAACACTGAAGCTTTCTTT
clone_size: -
j_call: TRBJ1-1
d_call: -
v_call: TRBV7-9

cdr3_aa: CASSQDFGRIYF
cdr3_nt: TGTGCCAGCAGCCAAGATTTCGGCAGGATCTACTTC
clone_size: -
j_call: TRBJ2-7
d_call: -
v_call: TRBV3-1/TRBV3-2

cdr3_aa: CASSGSAGVVSQPQHF
cdr3_nt: TGTGCCAGCAGCGGTAGTGCGGGGGTGGTTAGTCAGCCCCAGCATTTT
clone_size: once
j_call: TRBJ1-5
d_call: -
v_call: TRBV25-1

cdr3_aa: CASSLLDRGNSPLHF
cdr3_nt: TGTGCCAGCAGTCTCCTCGACAGGGGTAATTCACCCCTCCACTTT
clone_size: -
j_call: TRBJ1-6
d_call: TRBD1
v_call: TRBV28

cdr3_aa: CASSLDGGRALDTQYF
cdr3_nt: TGCGCCAGCAGCTTGGATGGCGGGAGGGCCCTAGATACGCAGTATTTT
clone_size: once
j_call: TRBJ2-3
d_call: TRBD2
v_call: TRBV5-1

cdr3_aa: CASSETGGGSYNSPLHF
cdr3_nt: TGTGCCAGCAGCGAAACGGGGGGGGGCTCCTATAATTCACCCCTCCACTTT
clone_size: -
j_call: TRBJ1-6
d_call: -
v_call: TRBV6-1

cdr3_aa: CASSMGGSHGYTF
cdr3_nt: TGTGCCAGTAGTATGGGGGGGAGTCATGGCTACACCTTC
clone_size: -
j_call: TRBJ1-2
d_call: -
v_call: TRBV19

cdr3_aa: CASSLDRNSYEQYF
cdr3_nt: TGTGCCAGCAGCTTAGACAGAAACTCCTACGAGCAGTACTTC
clone_size: once
j_call: TRBJ2-7
d_call: -
v_call: TRBV7-9

cdr3_aa: CASSQDRAGVGQPQHF
cdr3_nt: TGCGCCAGCAGCCAAGATCGCGCCGGGGTTGGTCAGCCCCAGCATTTT
clone_size: -
j_call: TRBJ1-5
d_call: -
v_call: TRBV4-3

cdr3_aa: CASSPGFLGGELFF
cdr3_nt: TGTGCCAGCAGCCCAGGGTTTCTGGGCGGGGAGCTGTTTTTT
clone_size: -
j_call: TRBJ2-2
d_call: -
v_call: TRBV5-6

cdr3_aa: CASSPGRGGTEAFF
cdr3_nt: TGTGCCAGCTCACCAGGCAGGGGAGGTACTGAAGCTTTCTTT
clone_size: -
j_call: TRBJ1-1
d_call: -
v_call: TRBV18

cdr3_aa: CATSRGGGNTIYF
cdr3_nt: TGTGCCACCAGTCGGGGCGGGGGGAACACCATATATTTT
clone_size: -
j_call: TRBJ1-3
d_call: -
v_call: TRBV15

cdr3_aa: CASSPEGSSYEQYF
cdr3_nt: TGTGCCAGCAGCCCCGAGGGGAGCTCCTACGAGCAGTACTTC
clone_size: -
j_call: TRBJ2-7
d_call: -
v_call: TRBV9

cdr3_aa: CASSAQETQYF
cdr3_nt: TGTGCCAGTAGTGCACAAGAGACCCAGTACTTC
clone_size: -
j_call: TRBJ2-5
d_call: -
v_call: TRBV19

cdr3_aa: CASSKGQGAYEQYF
cdr3_nt: TGCGCCAGCAGCAAAGGACAGGGCGCCTACGAGCAGTACTTC
clone_size: -
j_call: TRBJ2-7
d_call: TRBD1
v_call: TRBV5-1

cdr3_aa: CASSQDQGHTEAFF
cdr3_nt: TGTGCCAGCAGCCAAGATCAGGGCCACACTGAAGCTTTCTTT
clone_size: -
j_call: TRBJ1-1
d_call: -
v_call: TRBV3-1/TRBV3-2

cdr3_aa: CATSDPGRGTTDTQYF
cdr3_nt: TGTGCCACCAGTGATCCTGGGAGGGGGACCACAGATACGCAGTATTTT
clone_size: -
j_call: TRBJ2-3
d_call: -
v_call: TRBV24-1

cdr3_aa: CSATTWDKTYEQYF
cdr3_nt: TGCAGCGCAACTACCTGGGACAAAACCTACGAGCAGTACTTC
clone_size: -
j_call: TRBJ2-7
d_call: -
v_call: TRBV29-1

cdr3_aa: CAWRATGEGAFF
cdr3_nt: TGTGCCTGGAGAGCCACAGGGGAGGGAGCTTTCTTT
clone_size: few
j_call: TRBJ1-1
d_call: TRBD1
v_call: TRBV30

cdr3_aa: CAISEGMGEKLFF
cdr3_nt: TGTGCCATCAGTGAGGGAATGGGTGAAAAACTGTTTTTT
clone_size: -
j_call: TRBJ1-4
d_call: -
v_call: TRBV10-3

cdr3_aa: CASSLNVRVEPQHF
cdr3_nt: TGTGCCAGCAGTTTAAACGTCAGGGTGGAGCCCCAGCATTTT
clone_size: -
j_call: TRBJ1-5
d_call: -
v_call: TRBV28

cdr3_aa: CASTPFGRFNYEQYF
cdr3_nt: TGTGCCAGCACCCCGTTCGGGAGGTTCAACTACGAGCAGTACTTC
clone_size: -
j_call: TRBJ2-7
d_call: TRBD2
v_call: TRBV28

cdr3_aa: CASSQIRDKGLFF
cdr3_nt: TGTGCCAGCAGTCAAATCCGGGACAAGGGACTGTTTTTT
clone_size: -
j_call: TRBJ1-4
d_call: -
v_call: TRBV28

cdr3_aa: CASSYSRGNEQYF
cdr3_nt: TGTGCCAGCAGTTACAGCAGGGGAAACGAGCAGTACTTC
clone_size: -
j_call: TRBJ2-7
d_call: -
v_call: TRBV6-5